This is a list of T cell receptor beta chains from one sample in a study of T-cell memory formation after mild COVID-19. TCRdb analysed the 5' RACE reads with MiXCR anew, one entry per CDR3 protein. The sample consists of hundreds of thousands of distinct CDR3 sequences, over 20% of them appearing once. Source material: PBMCs or a T cell subset sorted from them (not recorded which). These receptors were taken from an adult woman who had mild COVID-19 (a few samples of this study predate the infection). Cell type and time point are not known. Both conserved end residues are part of each CDR3. Each record gives: J gene, clone size, V gene, D gene, CDR3 protein, CDR3 DNA. D genes are given only for firm matches. Not all rows give a size; the values are once, few, many and, for expanded clones, a class.

J gene: TRBJ2-1
clone size: NA
V gene: TRBV11-2
D gene: TRBD2
CDR3 protein: CASSHQTSANEQFF
CDR3 DNA: TGTGCCAGCAGCCACCAGACTAGCGCCAATGAGCAGTTCTTC

J gene: TRBJ2-1
clone size: NA
V gene: TRBV6-5
D gene: TRBD2
CDR3 protein: CASSRVAGAYNEQFF
CDR3 DNA: TGTGCCAGCAGTCGAGTAGCGGGGGCCTACAATGAGCAGTTCTTC

J gene: TRBJ2-3
clone size: few
V gene: TRBV7-9
D gene: NA
CDR3 protein: CASSLMTGPADTQYF
CDR3 DNA: TGTGCCAGCAGCTTGATGACAGGCCCCGCAGATACGCAGTATTTT

J gene: TRBJ2-1
clone size: NA
V gene: TRBV29-1
D gene: TRBD1
CDR3 protein: CSGSGTGPLRVEQFF
CDR3 DNA: TGCAGCGGTTCCGGGACAGGCCCTCTGCGAGTTGAGCAGTTCTTC

J gene: TRBJ1-1
clone size: NA
V gene: TRBV7-9
D gene: NA
CDR3 protein: CASSSFVGLDTEAFF
CDR3 DNA: TGTGCCAGCAGCTCTTTTGTCGGGTTGGACACTGAAGCTTTCTTT

J gene: TRBJ2-7
clone size: NA
V gene: TRBV12-3/TRBV12-4
D gene: NA
CDR3 protein: CASSQAGPYEQYF
CDR3 DNA: TGTGCCAGCAGCCAAGCCGGTCCCTACGAGCAGTACTTC

J gene: TRBJ2-1
clone size: NA
V gene: TRBV15
D gene: TRBD2
CDR3 protein: CATSTNQGLLNEQFF
CDR3 DNA: TGTGCCACCAGTACTAACCAGGGACTACTCAATGAGCAGTTCTTC

J gene: TRBJ1-6
clone size: few
V gene: TRBV12-3/TRBV12-4
D gene: NA
CDR3 protein: CASSVTIYNSPLHF
CDR3 DNA: TGTGCCAGCAGTGTCACCATCTATAATTCACCCCTCCACTTT

J gene: TRBJ2-1
clone size: few
V gene: TRBV5-4
D gene: NA
CDR3 protein: CASSLGGQNNEQFF
CDR3 DNA: TGTGCCAGCAGCTTGGGGGGCCAGAACAATGAGCAGTTCTTC

J gene: TRBJ2-1
clone size: NA
V gene: TRBV20-1
D gene: TRBD2
CDR3 protein: CSAPGLAGSQFF
CDR3 DNA: TGCAGTGCCCCAGGGCTAGCGGGCTCACAGTTCTTC

J gene: TRBJ2-7
clone size: NA
V gene: TRBV11-2
D gene: TRBD2
CDR3 protein: CASSLGGSGFYEQYF
CDR3 DNA: TGTGCCAGCAGCTTAGGAGGTAGCGGGTTTTACGAGCAGTACTTC

J gene: TRBJ2-3
clone size: few
V gene: TRBV2
D gene: TRBD2
CDR3 protein: CASALAGGRTDTQYF
CDR3 DNA: TGTGCCAGCGCCCTAGCGGGAGGCCGCACAGATACGCAGTATTTT

J gene: TRBJ2-7
clone size: NA
V gene: TRBV18
D gene: NA
CDR3 protein: CASSPPRGKEPYEQYF
CDR3 DNA: TGTGCCAGCTCACCACCGAGGGGGAAGGAACCCTACGAGCAGTACTTC

J gene: TRBJ2-2
clone size: NA
V gene: TRBV7-8
D gene: NA
CDR3 protein: CASSGEQGPNTGELFF
CDR3 DNA: TGTGCCAGCAGCGGCGAACAGGGACCCAACACCGGGGAGCTGTTTTTT

J gene: TRBJ2-7
clone size: NA
V gene: TRBV12-3/TRBV12-4
D gene: NA
CDR3 protein: CASSTTGSGYEQYF
CDR3 DNA: TGTGCCAGCAGCACTACGGGATCCGGGTACGAGCAGTACTTC

J gene: TRBJ1-1
clone size: few
V gene: TRBV5-1
D gene: TRBD1
CDR3 protein: CASGRGGRQGWTEAFF
CDR3 DNA: TGCGCCAGCGGGCGAGGCGGTAGACAGGGATGGACTGAAGCTTTCTTT

J gene: TRBJ2-2
clone size: few
V gene: TRBV7-9
D gene: NA
CDR3 protein: CASSSHPGELFF
CDR3 DNA: TGTGCCAGCAGCTCACACCCCGGGGAGCTGTTTTTT

J gene: TRBJ2-2
clone size: few
V gene: TRBV6-5
D gene: NA
CDR3 protein: CASRVSGANGELFF
CDR3 DNA: TGTGCCAGCAGAGTTTCAGGGGCTAACGGGGAGCTGTTTTTT

J gene: TRBJ1-1
clone size: NA
V gene: TRBV30
D gene: NA
CDR3 protein: CAWSVGGSEAFF
CDR3 DNA: TGTGCCTGGAGTGTAGGGGGGTCTGAAGCTTTCTTT

J gene: TRBJ2-1
clone size: few
V gene: TRBV18
D gene: TRBD2
CDR3 protein: CASSGRTSGYNEQFF
CDR3 DNA: TGTGCCAGCTCGGGCAGGACTAGCGGCTACAATGAGCAGTTCTTC

J gene: TRBJ2-3
clone size: NA
V gene: TRBV9
D gene: TRBD2
CDR3 protein: CASSVSPGTSGSTDTQYF
CDR3 DNA: TGTGCCAGCAGCGTAAGCCCCGGGACTAGCGGTAGCACAGATACGCAGTATTTT

J gene: TRBJ1-6
clone size: NA
V gene: TRBV7-2
D gene: NA
CDR3 protein: CASTPLGPGNSPLHF
CDR3 DNA: TGTGCCAGCACCCCCCTGGGTCCGGGCAATTCACCCCTCCACTTT

J gene: TRBJ2-1
clone size: NA
V gene: TRBV20-1
D gene: NA
CDR3 protein: CSARGPDISTYNEQFF
CDR3 DNA: TGCAGTGCTAGAGGGCCCGACATCAGTACTTACAATGAGCAGTTCTTC

J gene: TRBJ1-1
clone size: NA
V gene: TRBV15
D gene: NA
CDR3 protein: CATSGRTGDTEAFF
CDR3 DNA: TGTGCCACCAGCGGGCGGACGGGGGACACTGAAGCTTTCTTT

J gene: TRBJ2-3
clone size: NA
V gene: TRBV6-5
D gene: NA
CDR3 protein: CASSLSVESTDTQYF
CDR3 DNA: TGTGCCAGCAGTTTGTCGGTCGAGAGCACAGATACGCAGTATTTT

J gene: TRBJ2-2
clone size: NA
V gene: TRBV7-2
D gene: NA
CDR3 protein: CASSLGASAGGELFF
CDR3 DNA: TGTGCCAGCAGCTTAGGTGCTAGCGCAGGCGGGGAGCTGTTTTTT

J gene: TRBJ2-1
clone size: NA
V gene: TRBV7-9
D gene: TRBD2
CDR3 protein: CASSEGLASIDEQFF
CDR3 DNA: TGTGCCAGCAGCGAGGGACTAGCTAGCATCGATGAGCAGTTCTTC

J gene: TRBJ2-5
clone size: medium-sized
V gene: TRBV6-1
D gene: NA
CDR3 protein: CASSEGWETQYF
CDR3 DNA: TGTGCCAGCAGTGAAGGATGGGAGACCCAGTACTTC

J gene: TRBJ1-1
clone size: few
V gene: TRBV19
D gene: NA
CDR3 protein: CASSIDRGIVTFF
CDR3 DNA: TGTGCCAGTAGTATAGATCGCGGGATTGTCACTTTCTTT

J gene: TRBJ2-1
clone size: NA
V gene: TRBV29-1
D gene: TRBD2
CDR3 protein: CSVEDGGADHPYNEQFF
CDR3 DNA: TGCAGCGTTGAGGACGGGGGGGCTGACCACCCTTACAATGAGCAGTTCTTC

J gene: TRBJ2-5
clone size: NA
V gene: TRBV7-2
D gene: TRBD2
CDR3 protein: CASSSPPGGKETQYF
CDR3 DNA: TGTGCCAGCAGCTCACCCCCGGGGGGTAAGGAGACCCAGTACTTC

J gene: TRBJ2-7
clone size: few
V gene: TRBV5-1
D gene: NA
CDR3 protein: CASSYGTGTYEQYF
CDR3 DNA: TGCGCCAGCAGCTACGGGACGGGGACCTACGAGCAGTACTTC

J gene: TRBJ1-2
clone size: few
V gene: TRBV25-1
D gene: NA
CDR3 protein: CASSGLWGLSGYTF
CDR3 DNA: TGTGCCAGCAGTGGTTTATGGGGGTTAAGCGGCTACACCTTC

J gene: TRBJ1-1
clone size: few
V gene: TRBV5-1
D gene: NA
CDR3 protein: CASSLELSGSTEAFF
CDR3 DNA: TGCGCCAGCAGCTTGGAATTATCCGGCTCGACTGAAGCTTTCTTT

J gene: TRBJ1-1
clone size: NA
V gene: TRBV5-6
D gene: TRBD1
CDR3 protein: CASSLGQGIVEAFF
CDR3 DNA: TGTGCCAGCAGCCTCGGACAGGGGATCGTTGAAGCTTTCTTT